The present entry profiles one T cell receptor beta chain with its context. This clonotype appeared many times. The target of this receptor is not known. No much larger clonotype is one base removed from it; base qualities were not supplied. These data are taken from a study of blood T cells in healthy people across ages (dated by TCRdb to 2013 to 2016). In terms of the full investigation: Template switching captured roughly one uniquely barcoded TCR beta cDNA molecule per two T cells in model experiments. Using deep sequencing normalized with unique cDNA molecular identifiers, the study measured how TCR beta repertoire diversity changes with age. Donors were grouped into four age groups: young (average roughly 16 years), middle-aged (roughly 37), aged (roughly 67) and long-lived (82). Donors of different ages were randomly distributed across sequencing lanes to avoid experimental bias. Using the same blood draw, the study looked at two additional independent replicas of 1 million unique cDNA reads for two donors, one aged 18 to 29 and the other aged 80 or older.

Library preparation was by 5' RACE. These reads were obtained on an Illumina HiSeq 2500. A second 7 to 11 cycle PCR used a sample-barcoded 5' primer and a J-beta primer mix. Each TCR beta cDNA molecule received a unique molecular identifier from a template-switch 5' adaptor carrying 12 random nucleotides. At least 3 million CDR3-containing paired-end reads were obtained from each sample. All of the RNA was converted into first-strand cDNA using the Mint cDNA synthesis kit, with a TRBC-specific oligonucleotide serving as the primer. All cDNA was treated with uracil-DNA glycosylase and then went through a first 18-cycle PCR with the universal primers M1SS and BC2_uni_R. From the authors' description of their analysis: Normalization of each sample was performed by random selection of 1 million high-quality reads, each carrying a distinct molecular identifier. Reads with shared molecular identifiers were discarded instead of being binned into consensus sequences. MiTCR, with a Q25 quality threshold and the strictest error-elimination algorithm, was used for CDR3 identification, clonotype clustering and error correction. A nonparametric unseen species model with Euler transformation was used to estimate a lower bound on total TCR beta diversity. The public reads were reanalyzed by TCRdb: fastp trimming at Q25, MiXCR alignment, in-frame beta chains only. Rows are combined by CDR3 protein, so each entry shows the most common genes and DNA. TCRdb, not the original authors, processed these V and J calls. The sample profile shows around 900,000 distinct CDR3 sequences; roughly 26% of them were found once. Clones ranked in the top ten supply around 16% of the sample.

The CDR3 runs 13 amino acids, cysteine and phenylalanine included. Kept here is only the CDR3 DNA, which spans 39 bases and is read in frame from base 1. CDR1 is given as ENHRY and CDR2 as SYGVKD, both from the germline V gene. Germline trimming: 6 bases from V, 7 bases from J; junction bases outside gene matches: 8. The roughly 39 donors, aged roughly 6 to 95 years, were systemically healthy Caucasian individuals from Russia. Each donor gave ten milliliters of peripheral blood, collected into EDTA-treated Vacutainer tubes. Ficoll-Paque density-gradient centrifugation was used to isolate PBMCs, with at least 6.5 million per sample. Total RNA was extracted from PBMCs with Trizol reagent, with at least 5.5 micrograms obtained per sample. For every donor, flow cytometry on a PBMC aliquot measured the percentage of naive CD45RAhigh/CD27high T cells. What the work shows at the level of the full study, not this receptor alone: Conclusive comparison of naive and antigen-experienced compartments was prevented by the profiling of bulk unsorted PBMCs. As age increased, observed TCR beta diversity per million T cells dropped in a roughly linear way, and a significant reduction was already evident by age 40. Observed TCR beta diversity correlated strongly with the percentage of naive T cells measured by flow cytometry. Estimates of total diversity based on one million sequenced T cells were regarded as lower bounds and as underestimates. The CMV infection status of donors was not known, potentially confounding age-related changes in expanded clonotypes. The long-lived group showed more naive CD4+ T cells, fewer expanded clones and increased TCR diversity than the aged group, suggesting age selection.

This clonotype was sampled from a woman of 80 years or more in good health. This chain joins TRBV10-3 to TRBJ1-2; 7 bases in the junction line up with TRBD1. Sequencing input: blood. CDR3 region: CAIRELTGFGYTF. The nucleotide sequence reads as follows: TGTGCCATCAGGGAACTGACAGGGTTTGGCTACACCTTC.